The entry that follows covers one T cell receptor (beta chain) sequence. Its target is unknown. The CDR3 has 17 residues. V gave up 6 bases and J gave up 2 bases, with 22 bases separating them. CDR1 GTSNPN and CDR2 SVGIG come from the germline V gene (reference sequence). This sample was taken from a study of memory CD4+ T cells and cytomegalovirus serostatus. Overall study: Of the healthy Belgian adults, several were CMV seropositive and more than 20 seronegative. Whole-study results and caveats: About 40% of the roughly 160 known CMV-associated TCRbeta sequences appeared in CD4+ memory.

Single viable CD3+CD4+CD8-CD45RO+ cells were sorted as the memory CD4+ T cells. CMV serostatus came from serum IgG against pp150, pp28, p38, p52. This table comes from immunoSEQ multiplex PCR, and its TCRdb copy is limited to in-frame clones, with some not included. The sample includes about 41,000 clones, roughly 77% of them seen just once. Source material: memory CD4+ T cells from blood. This rearrangement joins TRBV30 to TRBJ2-2; D may be TRBD1 (6 bases). This clonotype originated in an adult in good health and CMV-seronegative. The CDR3 loop reads CACPDRPSNLNTGELFF. The CDR3 coding sequence is TGTGCCTGCCCCGACAGGCCATCAAACTTAAACACCGGGGAGCTGTTTTTT.